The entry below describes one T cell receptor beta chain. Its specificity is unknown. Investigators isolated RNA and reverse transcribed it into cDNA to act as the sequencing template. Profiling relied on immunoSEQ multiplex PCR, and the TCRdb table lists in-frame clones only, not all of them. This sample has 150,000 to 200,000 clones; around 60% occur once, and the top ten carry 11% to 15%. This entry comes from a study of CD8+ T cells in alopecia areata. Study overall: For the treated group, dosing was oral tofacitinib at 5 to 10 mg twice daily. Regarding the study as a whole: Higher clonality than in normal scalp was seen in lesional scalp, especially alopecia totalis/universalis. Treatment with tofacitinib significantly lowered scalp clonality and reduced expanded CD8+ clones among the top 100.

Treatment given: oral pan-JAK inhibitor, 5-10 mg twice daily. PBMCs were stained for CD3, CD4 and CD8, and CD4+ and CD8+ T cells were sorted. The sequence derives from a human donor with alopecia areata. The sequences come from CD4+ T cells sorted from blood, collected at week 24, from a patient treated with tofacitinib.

The CDR3 DNA reads as TGTGCCAGCACTGACAGTCAGAACACTGAAGCTTTCTTT. Translating it yields CASTDSQNTEAFF. The rearrangement links TRBV18 to TRBJ1-1; D might be TRBD1 (5 bases). Trimming removed 8 bases from V and 1 base from J, with 11 bases in between. Looked up from germline, CDR1 is KGHSH and CDR2 is LQKENI. This CDR3 is built from 13 residues.